This T cell receptor (beta chain) was sequenced in a study of OX40 agonist ivuxolimab in advanced cancers. The overall study: People in dose escalation had one of these cancers: hepatocellular carcinoma, melanoma, renal cell or head and neck cancer.

Broader study findings: The average count of expanded clones was higher among CD8+ T cells than among CD4+.

The CDR3 runs 14 residues. In germline, CDR1 is WSHSY, CDR2 SAAADI. Trimming cost V 6 bases and J 3 bases, with 12 bases left between them. Regarding this clone: What it recognizes is unknown.

Repertoires were generated with immunoSEQ multiplex PCR, while TCRdb's copy carries only in-frame clones and drops some. The table lists fewer than 75,000 clones, roughly nine tenths of them singletons. The sequenced sample was CD4+ or CD8+ T cells sorted from blood, obtained in a trial of the OX40 agonist ivuxolimab. The gene calls are TRBV10-2 and TRBJ1-5, with D tentatively TRBD1 (5 bases). The sequence derives from an adult with an advanced solid tumor such as melanoma, head and neck, liver or kidney cancer. The CDR3 DNA sequence: TGCGCCAGCAGGGGCGGGACCTCCAATCAGCCCCAGCATTTT. Translation gives CASRGGTSNQPQHF.